This is a list of T cell receptor beta chains from one sample in a study of Graves' ophthalmopathy and Graves' hyperthyroidism. TCRdb fed the multiplex PCR reads into MiXCR, producing one record per CDR3 protein. Among under 800,000 distinct CDR3 sequences listed, 22% were seen once. The sample comprised peripheral blood. The receptors come from a woman under 30 with stable Graves' hyperthyroidism. Some clones in this sample may be carry-over from other donors' samples. CDR3s include the opening cysteine and the closing phenylalanine or tryptophan. A D gene is named only where the DNA matches it firmly. The listing skips clone size in some rows; elsewhere it reads once, few, many or a size class.

CDR3: CASSRSRTGTYEQYF; DNA: TGTGCCAGCAGTCGATCCCGGACAGGGACCTACGAGCAGTACTTC; size: many; D: TRBD1; V: TRBV6-2/TRBV6-3; J: TRBJ2-7
CDR3: CASSQGYWDSPRAQYF; DNA: TGCGCCAGCAGCCAAGGGTACTGGGACAGCCCAAGGGCCCAGTACTTC; size: many; D: TRBD1; V: TRBV4-3; J: TRBJ2-5
CDR3: CASSQQGTVTGELFF; DNA: TGTGCCAGCAGCCAACAGGGGACCGTCACCGGGGAGCTGTTTTTT; size: -; D: TRBD1; V: TRBV12-3/TRBV12-4; J: TRBJ2-2
CDR3: CASSNSNFYNQPQHF; DNA: TGTGCCAGCAGTAACAGCAATTTCTACAATCAGCCCCAGCATTTT; size: few; D: -; V: TRBV6-2/TRBV6-3; J: TRBJ1-5
CDR3: CASSLLQLNTEAFF; DNA: TGTGCCAGCAGCCTACTACAACTGAACACTGAAGCTTTCTTT; size: many; D: -; V: TRBV2; J: TRBJ1-1
CDR3: CASSVTGYTEAFF; DNA: TGTGCCAGCAGCGTGACGGGATACACTGAAGCTTTCTTT; size: many; D: -; V: TRBV14; J: TRBJ1-1
CDR3: CAISEPYRGRRFGIQYF; DNA: TGTGCCATCAGTGAACCCTACAGGGGCCGGCGGTTCGGCATTCAGTACTTC; size: many; D: TRBD1; V: TRBV10-3; J: TRBJ2-4
CDR3: CASNGQRLAKNIQYF; DNA: TGTGCCAGCAATGGGCAGCGGTTAGCCAAAAACATTCAGTACTTC; size: many; D: -; V: TRBV6-2/TRBV6-3; J: TRBJ2-4
CDR3: CASSRQGVWTEAFF; DNA: TGTGCCAGCAGCCGACAGGGTGTCTGGACTGAAGCTTTCTTT; size: many; D: TRBD1; V: TRBV12-3/TRBV12-4; J: TRBJ1-1
CDR3: CASSHPAGEQYF; DNA: TGCGCCAGCAGCCACCCGGCGGGGGAGCAGTACTTC; size: many; D: -; V: TRBV4-1; J: TRBJ2-7
CDR3: CASSYVVAGGLASQETQYF; DNA: TGTGCCAGCAGTTACGTGGTAGCGGGGGGCCTAGCGTCTCAAGAGACCCAGTACTTC; size: many; D: TRBD2; V: TRBV6-5; J: TRBJ2-5
CDR3: CASSLTGETKYF; DNA: TGTGCCAGCAGCTTGACAGGAGAGACCAAGTACTTC; size: -; D: -; V: TRBV5-5; J: TRBJ2-5
CDR3: CATSERDYGYTF; DNA: TGTGCCACCAGTGAGAGGGACTATGGCTACACCTTC; size: many; D: -; V: TRBV24-1; J: TRBJ1-2
CDR3: CAIRRERNQETQYF; DNA: TGTGCCATCAGGAGGGAGCGGAACCAAGAGACCCAGTACTTC; size: many; D: -; V: TRBV10-3; J: TRBJ2-5
CDR3: CSVRGHTEAFF; DNA: TGCAGCGTGCGGGGGCACACTGAAGCTTTCTTT; size: many; D: -; V: TRBV29-1; J: TRBJ1-1
CDR3: CSARWGRPGTEETQYF; DNA: TGCAGTGCTAGGTGGGGCCGACCAGGGACTGAAGAGACCCAGTACTTC; size: many; D: -; V: TRBV20-1; J: TRBJ2-5
CDR3: CAISEPGQGPLGQYF; DNA: TGTGCCATCAGTGAACCGGGACAGGGGCCGTTAGGGCAGTACTTC; size: many; D: TRBD1; V: TRBV10-3; J: TRBJ2-7
CDR3: CSVDTRTGPETQYF; DNA: TGCAGCGTTGATACACGGACAGGGCCAGAGACCCAGTACTTC; size: many; D: TRBD1; V: TRBV29-1; J: TRBJ2-5
CDR3: CASSPILLAGGPSKNIQYF; DNA: TGTGCCAGCAGCCCCATCCTCCTAGCGGGAGGGCCTTCCAAAAACATTCAGTACTTC; size: few; D: TRBD2; V: TRBV11-2; J: TRBJ2-4
CDR3: CASSLDPGGGYTF; DNA: TGTGCCAGCAGCCTTGACCCTGGGGGAGGCTACACCTTC; size: few; D: -; V: TRBV7-8; J: TRBJ1-2
CDR3: CASSAAGRTNTEAFF; DNA: TGCGCCAGCAGCGCCGCCGGCAGGACGAACACTGAAGCTTTCTTT; size: -; D: -; V: TRBV5-1; J: TRBJ1-1
CDR3: CASSSAGTSAVYEQYF; DNA: TGTGCCAGCAGTAGCGCCGGGACTAGCGCCGTCTACGAGCAGTACTTC; size: -; D: TRBD2; V: TRBV6-1; J: TRBJ2-7
CDR3: CASSMLGDSTYEQYF; DNA: TGCGCCAGCAGCATGTTGGGAGACTCGACTTACGAGCAGTACTTC; size: -; D: -; V: TRBV5-1; J: TRBJ2-7
CDR3: CASSRRALGNSPLHF; DNA: TGTGCCAGCAGCCGCCGGGCCCTCGGTAATTCACCCCTCCACTTT; size: many; D: -; V: TRBV12-3/TRBV12-4; J: TRBJ1-6
CDR3: CASSSRDRVSYEQYF; DNA: TGTGCCAGCAGCTCACGGGACAGGGTGAGCTACGAGCAGTACTTC; size: -; D: TRBD1; V: TRBV11-1; J: TRBJ2-7
CDR3: CASSLGSNPGAYEQYF; DNA: TGTGCCAGCAGCTTAGGGTCAAATCCGGGAGCCTACGAGCAGTACTTC; size: many; D: -; V: TRBV11-3; J: TRBJ2-7
CDR3: CASSQGGGRGRAGELFF; DNA: TGCGCCAGCAGCCAAGGGGGGGGGCGAGGTAGGGCCGGGGAGCTGTTTTTT; size: -; D: -; V: TRBV4-1; J: TRBJ2-2
CDR3: CASSLIGATSNQPQHF; DNA: TGTGCCAGCAGCTTAATAGGGGCAACTAGCAATCAGCCCCAGCATTTT; size: many; D: -; V: TRBV5-6; J: TRBJ1-5
CDR3: CATSRDGQGAYQPQHF; DNA: TGTGCCACCAGCAGAGACGGACAGGGGGCGTATCAGCCCCAGCATTTT; size: -; D: TRBD1; V: TRBV15; J: TRBJ1-5
CDR3: CAISEWQGDLETQYF; DNA: TGTGCCATCAGTGAGTGGCAGGGGGATTTGGAGACCCAGTACTTC; size: many; D: TRBD1; V: TRBV10-3; J: TRBJ2-5
CDR3: CASSEGFGDETQYF; DNA: TGTGCCAGCAGTGAGGGCTTTGGGGATGAGACCCAGTACTTC; size: many; D: -; V: TRBV6-1; J: TRBJ2-5
CDR3: CASSYPRDRGRRMNTEAFF; DNA: TGTGCCAGCAGTTACCCCAGGGACAGGGGGCGTCGCATGAACACTGAAGCTTTCTTT; size: many; D: TRBD1; V: TRBV6-2/TRBV6-3; J: TRBJ1-1
CDR3: CASGYVDRDTGELFF; DNA: TGTGCCAGCGGATATGTGGATCGGGACACCGGGGAGCTGTTTTTT; size: few; D: -; V: TRBV6-1; J: TRBJ2-2
CDR3: CASSEVAGTSHNSPLHF; DNA: TGTGCCAGCAGTGAAGTCGCGGGAACATCCCATAATTCACCCCTCCACTTT; size: many; D: -; V: TRBV6-1; J: TRBJ1-6
CDR3: CAWSWGQGYGSPLHF; DNA: TGTGCCTGGAGTTGGGGACAGGGGTATGGTTCACCCCTCCACTTT; size: many; D: TRBD1; V: TRBV30; J: TRBJ1-6
CDR3: CASSQTGGYTEAFF; DNA: TGTGCCAGCAGCCAGACAGGGGGCTACACTGAAGCTTTCTTT; size: -; D: TRBD1; V: TRBV3-1; J: TRBJ1-1
CDR3: CASSLGPPRDEQYF; DNA: TGTGCCAGCAGCTTAGGGCCACCCAGGGACGAGCAGTACTTC; size: -; D: -; V: TRBV7-2; J: TRBJ2-7
CDR3: CASSQDRTTEQYF; DNA: TGCGCCAGCAGCCAAGATAGGACTACGGAGCAGTACTTC; size: few; D: -; V: TRBV4-1; J: TRBJ2-7
CDR3: CASSSRTAGTYGYTF; DNA: TGTGCCAGCAGCTCGCGGACAGCAGGCACCTATGGCTACACCTTC; size: few; D: -; V: TRBV5-8; J: TRBJ1-2
CDR3: CASSFTPGLPTPTQYF; DNA: TGTGCCAGCAGCTTCACGCCGGGACTACCGACGCCGACCCAGTACTTC; size: many; D: TRBD2; V: TRBV7-2; J: TRBJ2-5
CDR3: CASSQNGKGYTF; DNA: TGCGCCAGCAGCCAAAACGGGAAAGGCTACACCTTC; size: few; D: -; V: TRBV4-1; J: TRBJ1-2
CDR3: CASSLGLLVGGYTF; DNA: TGTGCCAGCAGTTTAGGACTCCTAGTGGGGGGCTACACCTTC; size: many; D: -; V: TRBV12-3/TRBV12-4; J: TRBJ1-2
CDR3: CASSLMTGLGKETQYF; DNA: TGTGCCAGCAGCTTAATGACAGGACTCGGAAAAGAGACCCAGTACTTC; size: few; D: -; V: TRBV7-3; J: TRBJ2-5
CDR3: CASSSGPTGGYTF; DNA: TGTGCCAGCAGCTCAGGGCCAACGGGTGGCTACACCTTC; size: -; D: -; V: TRBV6-2/TRBV6-3; J: TRBJ1-2
CDR3: CASSLDTGQETQYF; DNA: TGCGCCAGCAGCTTGGATACGGGTCAAGAGACCCAGTACTTC; size: many; D: -; V: TRBV5-1; J: TRBJ2-5
CDR3: CASSLRDIGNQPQHF; DNA: TGTGCCAGCAGCCTCCGGGACATAGGCAATCAGCCCCAGCATTTT; size: -; D: -; V: TRBV12-3/TRBV12-4; J: TRBJ1-5
CDR3: CASSSEGGPVEQYF; DNA: TGTGCCAGCAGTTCGGAGGGAGGGCCGGTCGAGCAGTACTTC; size: many; D: TRBD2; V: TRBV28; J: TRBJ2-7